What follows are 9 T cell receptor beta chains derived from one specimen sequenced in a study of blood T cells in healthy people across ages. Next came a second PCR, run for roughly 6 to 11 cycles, which used a sample-barcoded 5' primer along with a J-beta primer mix. Using its own MiXCR run on the 5' RACE reads, TCRdb lists one record per CDR3 protein. The sample carries approximately 1.5 million distinct CDR3 sequences, about 35% recorded once. Sequencing input: blood. These receptors all come from a young woman in good health.

Comment on this clonotype: One end of the junction is discordant with germline, which a read error may explain. The CDR3 DNA follows: TGTGCCAGCAGTGGATGGGACCCCGCGAACACCGGGGAGCGGTTTTTT. Amino acid sequence: CASSGWDPANTGERFF. The chain is built from TRBV6-1 and TRBJ2-2, with D tentatively TRBD1 or TRBD2 (5 bases each). The CDR3 consists of 16 residues. Germline CDR1 MNHNS, CDR2 SASEGT.

A note on this clonotype: The germline gene is not matched at one end of the junction; a read error may be the cause. The rearrangement joins TRBV7-3 to TRBJ2-5; tentative D call: TRBD1 (5 bases). The DNA end favors TRBJ2-7, so the J call may be wrong. Germline CDR1 reads SGHTA; CDR2 reads FQGTGA. The CDR3 has 13 amino acids. The DNA of the CDR3 is TGTGCCCGCAGCTTTGACCTAAGGGGCGAGCAGTACTTC. It specifies CARSFDLRGEQYF.

CDR3 bases: TGCGCCAGCAGCCCCCAGGAGGGGGGTAACATTCAGTACTTC. It translates to CASSPQEGGNIQYF. The chain combines TRBV5-1 with TRBJ2-7; D may correspond to TRBD1 or TRBD2 (6 bases each). The assigned J gene may be wrong: the sequence end matches TRBJ2-4 better. CDR3 size: 14 residues. CDR1 SGHRS and CDR2 YFSETQ come from the germline V gene.

The rearrangement links TRBV7-3 to TRBJ2-1; 7 bases agree with TRBD1. J lost 4 bases, V lost 2 bases, and 8 bases had no gene match. The CDR3 spans 16 residues. Germline V gene data show CDR1 as SGHTA and CDR2 as FQGTGA. The CDR3 reads CASSLARGTAYNEQFF. The CDR3 nucleotides are TGTGCCAGCAGCTTAGCCAGGGGGACAGCTTACAATGAGCAGTTCTTC.

The genes are TRBV7-9 and TRBJ1-2; D not resolved. The CDR3 has 12 amino acids. V lost 5 bases and J 3 bases, leaving 7 bases between the germline ends. CDR1 and CDR2 (germline): SEHNR, FQNEAQ (reference sequence). CDR3 sequence reads: CASSPVDYGYTF. CDR3 bases: TGTGCCAGCAGCCCCGTAGACTATGGCTACACCTTC.

A word on this clonotype: Given a much more abundant clone one base away, this may be a read error. The V call is TRBV3-1, the J call TRBJ2-4, with D unclear. The CDR3 spans 11 residues. Trimming stripped 6 bases from V and 4 bases from J, with 4 bases between. CDR1 is LGHDT, CDR2 YNNKEL, per germline (reference sequence). The CDR3 bases are TGTGCCAGCAGACAGAAAAACATTCAGTACTTC. The encoded protein is CASRQKNIQYF. Complete variable domain (other parts from reference TRBV3-1 and TRBJ2-4): DTAVSQTPKYLVTQMGNDKSIKCEQNLGHDTMYWYKQDSKKFLKIMFSYNNKELIINETVPNRFSPKSPDKAHLNLHINSLELGDSAVYFCASRQKNIQYFGAGTRLSVL.

The chain uses TRBV27 and TRBJ2-7; TRBD1 aligns across 11 bases. Germline trimming cut 9 bases from V and 2 bases from J; bases unmatched to any gene: 18. The CDR3 is made up of 18 amino acids. Germline V gene sequence: CDR1 MNHEY, CDR2 SMNVEV (reference sequence). CDR3 DNA sequence: TGTGCCAGACGTCCGGGACAGGGGGGATTGGGGAACACCTACGAGCAGTACTTC. This sequence encodes CARRPGQGGLGNTYEQYF.

The V call is TRBV9, the J call TRBJ2-5; D is unresolved. Trimming stripped 2 bases from V and 5 bases from J, with 13 bases between. This CDR3 region has 14 residues. Germline loops: CDR1 SGDLS, CDR2 YYNGEE. The CDR3, as DNA: TGTGCCAGCAGCGTGGGTAGTTGGGCCGAGACCCAGTACTTC. Protein product: CASSVGSWAETQYF. Combining the CDR3 with reference TRBV9 and TRBJ2-5 gives the whole variable domain DSGVTQTPKHLITATGQRVTLRCSPRSGDLSVYWYQQSLDQGLQFLIQYYNGEERAKGNILERFSAQQFPDLHSELNLSSLELGDSALYFCASSVGSWAETQYFGPGTRLLVL.

This clonotype showed up many times. The chain carries TRBV4-1 and TRBJ2-5; 8 nucleotides match TRBD2. Germline loops: CDR1 MGHRA, CDR2 YSYEKL. The CDR3 consists of 16 residues. After removal of 1 base from V and 4 bases from J, the junction contained 8 bases not matched to a gene. CDR3 residues: CASSQGPRREGETQYF. Written as DNA, the CDR3 is TGCGCCAGCAGCCAAGGGCCGCGTCGGGAGGGAGAGACCCAGTACTTC.